Reported below is one T cell receptor (beta chain). This specimen belongs to a study of blood T cell repertoires in COVID-19. Study-wide background: COVID-19 samples from acute and convalescent phases originated in the United States, Italy and Spain.

As processed by the authors: Quantification of nucleated cells was approximated via reference gene primer amplification. The data were produced by immunoSEQ multiplex PCR, yet TCRdb's version contains in-frame clones alone and is incomplete. D and trimming were read from the DNA, whereas the V and J calls and clone size are those reported in that table. The repertoire holds about 250,000 clones, around four fifths seen once, with 3% to 4% in the top ten. This receptor was taken from a woman aged 40 to 50 with active or convalescent COVID-19. Sequencing used peripheral blood.

For the CDR3, the DNA is TGTGCCTGGAGTCCAAGGACAGGGTGGACTGAAGCTTTCTTT. Amino acid sequence: CAWSPRTGWTEAFF. The chain recombines TRBV30 with TRBJ1-1, with 8 bases aligning to TRBD1. The length of the CDR3 is 14 residues. V was clipped by 2 bases and J by 5 bases; unmatched bases: 7. Germline V gene sequence: CDR1 GTSNPN, CDR2 SVGIG (reference sequence).